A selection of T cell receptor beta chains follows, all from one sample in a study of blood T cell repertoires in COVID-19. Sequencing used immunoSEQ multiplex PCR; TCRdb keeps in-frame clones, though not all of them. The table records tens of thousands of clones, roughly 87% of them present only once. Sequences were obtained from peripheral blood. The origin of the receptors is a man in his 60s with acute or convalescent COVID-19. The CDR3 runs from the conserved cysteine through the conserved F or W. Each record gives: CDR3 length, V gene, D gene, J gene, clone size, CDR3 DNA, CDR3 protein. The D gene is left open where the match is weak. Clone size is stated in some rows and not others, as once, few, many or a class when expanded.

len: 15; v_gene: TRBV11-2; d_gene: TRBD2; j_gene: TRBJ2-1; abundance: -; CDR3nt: TGTGCCAGCAGCTCCCAGCGGGGGCCTTACAATGAGCAGTTCTTC; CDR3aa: CASSSQRGPYNEQFF
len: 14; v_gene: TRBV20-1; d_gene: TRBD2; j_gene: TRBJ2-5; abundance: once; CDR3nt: TGCAGTGCTAGTCTGGGAGGGAATCGGGAGACCCAGTACTTC; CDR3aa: CSASLGGNRETQYF
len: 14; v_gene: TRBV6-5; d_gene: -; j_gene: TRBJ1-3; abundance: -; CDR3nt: TGTGCCAGCAGGTCTGACAGTTCTGGAAACACCATATATTTT; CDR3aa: CASRSDSSGNTIYF
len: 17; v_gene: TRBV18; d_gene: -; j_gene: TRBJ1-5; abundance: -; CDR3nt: TGTGCCAGCTCACCAGCCACAGGTGTAAATAGCAATCAGCCCCAGCATTTT; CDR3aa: CASSPATGVNSNQPQHF
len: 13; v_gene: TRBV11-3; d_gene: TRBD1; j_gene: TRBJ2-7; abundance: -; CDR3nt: TGTGCCAGCGGACGACAGGGTACCTACGAGCAGTACTTC; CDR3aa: CASGRQGTYEQYF
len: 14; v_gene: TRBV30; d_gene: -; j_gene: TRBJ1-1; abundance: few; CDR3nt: TGTGCCTGGAGAGGACGGACCAGGGGCACTGAAGCTTTCTTT; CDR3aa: CAWRGRTRGTEAFF
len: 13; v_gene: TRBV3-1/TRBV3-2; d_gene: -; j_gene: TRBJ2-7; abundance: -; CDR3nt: TGTGCCAGCAGTTACGGGACACGGTACGAGCAGTACTTC; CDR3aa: CASSYGTRYEQYF
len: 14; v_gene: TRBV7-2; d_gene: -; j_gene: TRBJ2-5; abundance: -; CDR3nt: TGTGCCAGCAGCTCCAGACGGGGGGCGGAGACCCAGTACTTC; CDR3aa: CASSSRRGAETQYF
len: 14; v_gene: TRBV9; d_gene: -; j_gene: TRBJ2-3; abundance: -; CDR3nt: TGTGCCAGCAGCGTAGATCCTAGCACAGATACGCAGTATTTT; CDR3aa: CASSVDPSTDTQYF
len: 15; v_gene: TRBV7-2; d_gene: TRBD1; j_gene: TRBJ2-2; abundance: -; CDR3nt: TGTGCCAGCACCCAACACAGGGGGCGGAACGGGGAGCTGTTTTTT; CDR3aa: CASTQHRGRNGELFF
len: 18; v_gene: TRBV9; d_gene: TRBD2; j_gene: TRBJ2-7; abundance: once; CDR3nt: TGTGCCAGCAGGACCGACGGGACTAGCGGCCTGGGGCTATACGAGCAGTACTTC; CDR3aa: CASRTDGTSGLGLYEQYF
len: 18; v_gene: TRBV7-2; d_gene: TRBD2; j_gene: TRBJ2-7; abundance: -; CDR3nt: TGTGCCAGCAGCTTTATGGGACTAGCGGGGGGACCCTTCTACGAGCAGTACTTC; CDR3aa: CASSFMGLAGGPFYEQYF
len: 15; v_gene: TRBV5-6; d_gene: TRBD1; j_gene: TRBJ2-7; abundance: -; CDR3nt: TGTGCCAGCAGCCCGACAGGGGGGGGGTCCTACGAGCAGTACTTC; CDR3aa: CASSPTGGGSYEQYF
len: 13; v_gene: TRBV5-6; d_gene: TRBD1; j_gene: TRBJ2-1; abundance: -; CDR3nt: TGTGCCAGCAGCTGGGACAGGAACAATGAGCAGTTCTTC; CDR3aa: CASSWDRNNEQFF
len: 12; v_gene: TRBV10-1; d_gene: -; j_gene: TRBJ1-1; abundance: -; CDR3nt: TGCGCCAGAAACGGGGGTTGGGCTGAAGCTTTCTTT; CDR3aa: CARNGGWAEAFF
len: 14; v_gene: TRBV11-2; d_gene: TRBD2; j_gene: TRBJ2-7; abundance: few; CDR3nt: TGTGCCAGCAGCACGGGACTAGTGGGTTACGAGCAGTACTTC; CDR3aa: CASSTGLVGYEQYF
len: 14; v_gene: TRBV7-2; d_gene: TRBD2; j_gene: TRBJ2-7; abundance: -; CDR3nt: TGTGCCAGCAGCTTAGGAGCGGGAGGCTACGAGCAGTACTTC; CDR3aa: CASSLGAGGYEQYF
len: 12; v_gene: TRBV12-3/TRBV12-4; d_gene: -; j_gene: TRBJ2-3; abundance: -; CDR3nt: TGTGCCAGCAGTTTCTTCACAGATACGCAGTATTTT; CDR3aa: CASSFFTDTQYF
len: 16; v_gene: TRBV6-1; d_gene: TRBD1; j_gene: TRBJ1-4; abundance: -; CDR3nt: TGTGCCAGCAGTGAAGCTTCCGGGACAGGGTGGGGAAAACTGTTTTTT; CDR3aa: CASSEASGTGWGKLFF
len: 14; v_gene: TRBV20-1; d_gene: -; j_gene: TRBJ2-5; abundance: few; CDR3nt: TGCAGTGCTAGTAGTGGCCAGGGCCAAGAGACCCAGTACTTC; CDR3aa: CSASSGQGQETQYF
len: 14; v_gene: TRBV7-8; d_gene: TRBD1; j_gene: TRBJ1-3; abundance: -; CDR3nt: TGTGCCAGCAGCCCGGGGACAGGCGGAAACACCATATATTTT; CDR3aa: CASSPGTGGNTIYF
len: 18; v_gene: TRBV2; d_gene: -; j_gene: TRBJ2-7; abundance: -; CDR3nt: TGTGCCAGCAGGGGAGGACAGGGAAGGCTAGCGGGACCCTACGAGCAGTACTTC; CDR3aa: CASRGGQGRLAGPYEQYF
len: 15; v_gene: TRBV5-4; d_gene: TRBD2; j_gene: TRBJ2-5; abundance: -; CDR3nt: TGTGCCAGCAGCGGACAGCGGGGGGGCGTGGAGACCCAGTACTTC; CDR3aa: CASSGQRGGVETQYF